This record concerns one T cell receptor (beta chain) sequence. The clone's antigen remains unknown. The record has no base qualities; no much larger clone is one base away. In total, 500 to 700 healthy bone marrow donors made up the cohort. All cohort members were sampled while nominally healthy, although unrecorded immune exposures were likely present. Of the roughly 670 cohort members, about 290 had a positive CMV serostatus and about 350 had a negative one, while no CMV serostatus was recorded for the donor. A peripheral blood sample was provided by each donor, and peripheral blood mononuclear cells were used for TCR beta sequencing. Genomic DNA extraction from the blood cell samples was performed with the Qiagen DNeasy Blood Extraction Kit. The method behind the library was the immunoSEQ multiplex PCR assay. For the multiplex PCR, a mixture combining 60 forward primers for TCR Vbeta segments and 13 reverse primers for TCR Jbeta segments was used. A multiplex PCR assay on genomic DNA amplified the CDR3 region of rearranged TCR beta genes. The amplified TCR beta libraries were sequenced on the Illumina HiSeq System as 87-base-pair reads. Concerning the study's data processing: In a later analysis, 77 million or so unique TCR beta chains were counted across the 650 to 700 repertoires, and some 10 million of these chains were shared by at least two donors. Raw reads were error-corrected and collapsed into unique sequences with a nearest-neighbor algorithm that merged closely related sequences to remove PCR and sequencing errors. To assign V, D and J gene segments, CDR3 sequences were aligned to IMGT reference sequences. For a sequence to be retained, a match of at least six nucleotides to both a V gene segment and a J gene segment was required. A rearrangement counted as productive if the CDR3 had no stop codons and remained in frame with V and J, and every other rearrangement counted as non-productive. CDR3 was defined by IMGT convention, running from the second conserved V-encoded cysteine to the conserved J-encoded phenylalanine. Sequences without an unambiguous match to a single V gene segment were excluded from the earlier analysis of 500 to 700 of the donors. In an earlier analysis of several hundred of the donors, V segments were called functional above 56.7% productive rearrangements and were called segregating when the between-donor standard deviation exceeded 5%. A statistical classification framework was built for diagnosing cytomegalovirus status from the catalog of TCR beta chain sequences. V and J gene assignment, in a later analysis, came from comparing TCR nucleotide sequences with IMGT/GENE-DB human TR gene sequences. In a later analysis, CDR3 sequences and most-parsimonious VDJ recombination scenarios were assigned using the TCRdist pipeline. A later analysis defined each TCR beta chain by its CDR3 amino acid sequence plus V-gene family, and excluded reads lacking a unique V-gene family. A later analysis removed 600 or so highly shared, low-generation-probability nucleotide sequences to deal with suspected cross-contamination and a sequencing artifact. A later analysis calculated a clonal expansion index for each public chain from normalized within-repertoire ranks of inferred template counts. In a later analysis, generation probabilities were computed using a VDJ recombination model fitted to out-of-frame rearrangements, and the results were checked against IGoR. A later analysis scored TCR-TCR, TCR-HLA and TCR-CMV co-occurrence with hypergeometric tests, applying a repertoire-size bias correction to TCR pairs. In a later analysis, false discovery rates were estimated by permuting HLA or CMV assignments 20 times. In a later analysis, co-occurring TCRs were grouped with DBSCAN, and TCRdist sequence similarity was added when clustering was performed within HLA-allele-positive subsets. For co-occurrence clustering, repertoires with fewer than 30,000 or more than 120,000 public chains were excluded, along with roughly 5 repertoires with anomalous nucleotide sharing. The table comes from immuneACCESS by way of TCRdb, which keeps in-frame sequences with V and J called. Part of the clones is missing from these tables; in studies checked, under half for an unresolved V gene and the rest for unknown reasons. D and trimming were read from the DNA, whereas the V and J calls and clone size are those reported in that table. This sample holds some 57,000 clones; about 57% were observed only once. The top ten constitute 10% to 15% of the sample.

Relative to germline, V is 1 base shorter and J is 0 bases shorter, with 13 bases between their ends. CDR1 and CDR2 are drawn from the germline V gene: LGHNA, YNFKEQ. Reading from cysteine to phenylalanine, the CDR3 counts 16 amino acids. The DNA shown is the 48-base CDR3, in frame from base 1. This sample is drawn from a study of cytomegalovirus exposure and HLA in healthy donors (dated by TCRdb to 2015 to 2018). For context, the study as a whole: In an earlier analysis of about 560 of the donors, less than 350 Gb of sequence data and 90 million to 120 million unique TCR beta sequences from about 179 million T cells were reported. Every repertoire in the discovery cohort had been generated on one and the same sequencing platform. The study aimed to test whether cataloging public T cell receptors could reveal signatures of past pathogen exposure. In a later analysis, previously published TCR beta repertoires from 670 or so donors were re-analyzed and high-resolution HLA genotyping was added so that TCR occurrence patterns could be studied. The genetic ancestry cluster associated with self-reported Caucasian donors included about four fifths of the approximately 400 genotyped donors. A later genetic analysis took genome-wide SNP genotypes for about three fifths of the roughly 670 donors and used that subset as a discovery cohort. Donor age, sex, ethnicity and CMV serostatus were compiled together with the repertoire data. An earlier analysis of more than 450 of the donors used high-throughput TCR beta sequencing to judge whether each TCR beta V gene segment behaved as functional or pseudogenic. Rather than using new phenotypic data, the later analysis identified candidate immune exposures from TCR beta sequences and from how often those sequences occurred across donors. The study profiled the T cell repertoires of hundreds of subjects by immunosequencing and related them to cytomegalovirus serostatus. Among around 400 genotyped donors of the cohort, an average of approximately 240,000 unique TCR beta nucleotide sequences was sequenced per donor, of which roughly 17% were non-productive. Along with the roughly 670-subject first cohort, a separate validation cohort of approximately 110 different subjects was used. Roughly 300 gigabases of sequencing data and around 80 million unique TCR sequences made up an early release that covered 500 to 700 HLA-typed donors. To predict cytomegalovirus infection status, the study brought together high-throughput TCR immunosequencing, statistical association of individual TCRs with disease status, and machine learning. Because of strong linkage in the cohort, roughly five DR-DQ haplotypes were treated as single units for association and clustering. Typing coverage varied by locus: roughly 620-640 donors for A, B, C, DRB1 and DQB1; 500 to 550 for DQA1; some 610 for DPA1; more than 450 for DPB1. Both class I and class II loci were covered by HLA typing, at four-digit resolution.

Results and caveats for the whole study, not just this receptor: In an earlier analysis of roughly 560 of the donors, most TCR beta V segments were observed in productive rearrangements about 90% or about 30% of the time, broadly matching IMGT annotations. When HLA alleles, especially DR and DQ, strongly co-occurred, TCR associations were difficult to assign to individual alleles. In a later analysis, HLA-associated TCR beta chains showed more clonal expansion and lower generation probabilities than non-associated chains that were equally common. An association between a missense DCLRE1C variant and V-gene and J-gene trimming of TCR beta chains was found in a later genetic analysis and replicated in an independent cohort. A cluster of highly shared sequence variants was judged likely to represent a technical artifact of the sequencing pipeline. Some IMGT-functional V segments, including TRBV6-2 and TRBV6-3, could not be told apart with the 87-base-pair reads, so those segments were excluded. Immune exposure information for the cohort was limited to CMV serostatus. A further reported finding was that TCR beta sequences accurately predicted the HLA-A and HLA-B alleles for most subjects in the first cohort. Because HLA typing was missing for some donors at each locus, association tests included only the typed subset. A few of the identified cytomegalovirus-associated TCR beta chains were confirmed in vitro to be specific for cytomegalovirus antigens. The earlier analysis of approximately 560 of the donors excluded about 16 rarely observed V segments, including chromosome 9 orphons, because counts were too low. The cohort was sequenced for TCR beta chains only, and without alpha or paired-chain data the features that could be detected were limited. In a later genetic analysis, fewer N-insertions in productive TCRs were reported among donors in an Asian-associated ancestry cluster than the approximately 710-donor mean. In a later analysis, the rate of TCR association differed among HLA loci, with DRB1 alleles having the most associated TCRs and HLA-C alleles having the fewest. According to a later analysis, parvovirus B19, influenza, CMV and Epstein-Barr virus appeared linked to several top co-occurrence clusters. Correlated functional status among segregating V segments might be attributable to linkage disequilibrium, but an unknown experimental factor could not be ruled out. At a false discovery rate of 0.05, a later analysis linked about 16,000 TCR beta sequences to specific HLA alleles. A total of fewer than 200 TCR beta chains were listed by the study as associated with cytomegalovirus. According to the authors, the approach could potentially be generalized to other disease states and immunological phenotypes. Presence/absence analyses assumed roughly uniform sequencing depth across donors, an assumption that may not hold. While some public TCRs were present in many individuals, most TCR sequences turned up only very rarely across donors. Cytomegalovirus status was reported to be diagnosed by the classifier with high specificity and sensitivity in both the original and validation cohorts. In a later analysis, most CMV-associated TCR beta chains were found to appear HLA-restricted, with HLA associations seemingly driven largely by CMV exposure.

This TCR derives from a human donor in good health. Sequencing was carried out using PBMCs. Here the chain combines TRBV4-2 and TRBJ2-7; matching of 7 bases hints at TRBD1 as the D gene. In nucleotides, the sequence is TGTGCCAGCAGCCAAGGGCAGGGGGGAAGCTCCTACGAGCAGTACTTC. This is translated as CASSQGQGGSSYEQYF.